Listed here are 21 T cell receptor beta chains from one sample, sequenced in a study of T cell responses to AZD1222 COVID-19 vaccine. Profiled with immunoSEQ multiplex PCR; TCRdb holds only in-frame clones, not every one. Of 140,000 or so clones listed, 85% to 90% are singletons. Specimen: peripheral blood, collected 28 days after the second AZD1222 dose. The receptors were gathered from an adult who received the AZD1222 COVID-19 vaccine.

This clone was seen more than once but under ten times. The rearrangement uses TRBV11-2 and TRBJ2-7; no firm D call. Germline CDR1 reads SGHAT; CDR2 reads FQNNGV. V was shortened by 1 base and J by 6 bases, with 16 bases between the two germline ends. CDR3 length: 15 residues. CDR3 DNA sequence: TGTGCCAGCAGCTTAGCCGTGAAAGGGCGACTCGAGCAGTACTTC. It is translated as CASSLAVKGRLEQYF.

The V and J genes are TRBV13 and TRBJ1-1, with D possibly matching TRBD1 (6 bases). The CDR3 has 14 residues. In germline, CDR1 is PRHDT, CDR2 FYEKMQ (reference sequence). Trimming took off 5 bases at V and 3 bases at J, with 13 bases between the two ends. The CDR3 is CASSATGGYTEAFF. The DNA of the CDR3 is TGTGCCAGCAGCGCGACGGGGGGCTACACTGAAGCTTTCTTT.

The CDR3 protein is CASSFDRAEQYF. DNA for the CDR3: TGTGCCAGCAGTTTCGACCGGGCAGAGCAGTACTTC. The genes are TRBV12-3 or TRBV12-4 and TRBJ2-7; D unclear. This CDR3 has 12 residues. The germline V and J ends were trimmed by 3 bases and 7 bases, with 10 bases remaining between them.

The CDR3 DNA follows: TGTGCCAGCAGCTTACGCGGGGCGAACCCCTACGAGCAGTACTTC. Translating it yields CASSLRGANPYEQYF. The chain uses TRBV7-9 and TRBJ2-7, with D tentatively TRBD2 (6 bases). Trimming shortened V by 2 bases and J by 2 bases, and 13 bases separated the two germline ends. Germline V lookup: CDR1 SEHNR, CDR2 FQNEAQ (reference sequence). CDR3 length: 15 residues.

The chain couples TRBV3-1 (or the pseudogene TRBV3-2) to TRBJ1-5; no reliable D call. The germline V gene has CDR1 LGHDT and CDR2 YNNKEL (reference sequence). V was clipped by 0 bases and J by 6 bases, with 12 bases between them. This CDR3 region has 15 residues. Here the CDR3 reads CASSQETEGLQPQHF. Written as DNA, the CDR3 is TGTGCCAGCAGCCAAGAGACCGAGGGCCTTCAGCCCCAGCATTTT.

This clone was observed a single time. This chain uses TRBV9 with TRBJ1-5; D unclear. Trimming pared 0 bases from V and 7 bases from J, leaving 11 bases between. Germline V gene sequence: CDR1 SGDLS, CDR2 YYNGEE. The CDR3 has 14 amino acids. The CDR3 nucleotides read TGTGCCAGCAGCGTAGATATGGGAAGCCAGCCCCAGCATTTT. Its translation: CASSVDMGSQPQHF.

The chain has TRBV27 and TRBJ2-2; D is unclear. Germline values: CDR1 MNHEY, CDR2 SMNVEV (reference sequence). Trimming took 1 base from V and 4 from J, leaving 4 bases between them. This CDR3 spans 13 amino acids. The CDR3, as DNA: TGTGCCAGCAGTTTATGGGGCACCGGGGAGCTGTTTTTT. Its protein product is CASSLWGTGELFF.

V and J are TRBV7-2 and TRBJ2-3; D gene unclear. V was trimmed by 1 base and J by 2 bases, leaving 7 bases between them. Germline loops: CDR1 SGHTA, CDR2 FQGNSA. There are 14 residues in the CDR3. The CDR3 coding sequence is TGTGCCAGCAGCTTAGATGGTAACACAGATACGCAGTATTTT. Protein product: CASSLDGNTDTQYF.

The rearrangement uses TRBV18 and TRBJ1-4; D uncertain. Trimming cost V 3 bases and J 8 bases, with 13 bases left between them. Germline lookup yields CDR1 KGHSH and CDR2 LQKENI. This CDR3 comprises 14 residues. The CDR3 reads CASSPPQRGEKLFF. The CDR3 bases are TGTGCCAGCTCACCCCCCCAGCGAGGGGAAAAACTGTTTTTT.

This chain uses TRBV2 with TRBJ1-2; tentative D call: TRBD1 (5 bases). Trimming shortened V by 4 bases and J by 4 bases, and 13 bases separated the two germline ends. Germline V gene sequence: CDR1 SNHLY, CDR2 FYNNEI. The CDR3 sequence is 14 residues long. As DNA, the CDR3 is TGTGCCAGCAGTGTTCAGGGAGGGAGCTATGGCTACACCTTC. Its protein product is CASSVQGGSYGYTF.

CDR3 amino acids: CASILDRNQPQHF. DNA of the CDR3: TGTGCCAGCATCTTAGACAGGAATCAGCCCCAGCATTTT. The chain links TRBV6-5 to TRBJ1-5; weak D call: TRBD1 (6 bases). Germline lookup yields CDR1 MNHEY and CDR2 SVGAGI. The CDR3 length is 13 residues. Between the trimmed V and J ends, which lost 7 bases and 4 bases, there was a span of 11 bases.

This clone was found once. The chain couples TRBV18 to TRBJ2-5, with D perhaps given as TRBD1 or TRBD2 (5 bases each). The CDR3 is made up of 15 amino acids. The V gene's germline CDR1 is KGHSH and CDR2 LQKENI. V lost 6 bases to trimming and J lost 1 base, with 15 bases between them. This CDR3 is CASSLLSGTQETQYF. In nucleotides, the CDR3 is TGTGCCAGCTCCCTCCTATCCGGGACCCAAGAGACCCAGTACTTC.

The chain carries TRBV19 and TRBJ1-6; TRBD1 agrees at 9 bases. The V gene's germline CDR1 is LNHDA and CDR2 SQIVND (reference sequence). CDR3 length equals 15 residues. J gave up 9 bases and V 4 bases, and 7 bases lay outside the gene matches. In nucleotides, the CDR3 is TGTGCCAGTAGTAGTGAACAGGGGGCGCGTTCACCCCTCCACTTT. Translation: CASSSEQGARSPLHF. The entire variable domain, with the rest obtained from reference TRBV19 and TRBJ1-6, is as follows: DGGITQSPKYLFRKEGQNVTLSCEQNLNHDAMYWYRQDPGQGLRLIYYSQIVNDFQKGDIAEGYSVSREKKESFPLTVTSAQKNPTAFYLCASSSEQGARSPLHFGNGTRLTVT.

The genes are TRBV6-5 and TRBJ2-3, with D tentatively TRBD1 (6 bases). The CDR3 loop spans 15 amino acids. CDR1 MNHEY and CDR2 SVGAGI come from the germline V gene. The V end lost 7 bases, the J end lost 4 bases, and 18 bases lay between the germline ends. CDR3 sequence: CASKGTPEGSDTQYF. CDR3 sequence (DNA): TGTGCCAGCAAAGGGACACCCGAGGGCTCAGATACGCAGTATTTT.

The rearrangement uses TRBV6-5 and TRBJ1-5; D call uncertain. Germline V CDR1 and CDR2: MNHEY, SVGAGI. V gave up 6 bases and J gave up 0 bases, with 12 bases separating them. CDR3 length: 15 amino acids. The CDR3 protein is CASSRGSHSNQPQHF. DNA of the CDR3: TGTGCCAGCAGCCGAGGGTCCCATAGCAATCAGCCCCAGCATTTT.

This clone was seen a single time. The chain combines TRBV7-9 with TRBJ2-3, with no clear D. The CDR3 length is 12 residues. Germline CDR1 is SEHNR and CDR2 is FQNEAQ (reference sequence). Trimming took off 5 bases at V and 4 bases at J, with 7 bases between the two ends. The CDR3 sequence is CASSPTSDTQYF. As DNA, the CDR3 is TGTGCCAGCAGCCCAACCTCAGATACGCAGTATTTT.

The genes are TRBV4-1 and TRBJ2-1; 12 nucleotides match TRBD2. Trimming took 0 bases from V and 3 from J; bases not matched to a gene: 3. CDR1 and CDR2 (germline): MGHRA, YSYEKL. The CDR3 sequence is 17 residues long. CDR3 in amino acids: CASSQDGTSGFYNEQFF. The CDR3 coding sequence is TGCGCCAGCAGCCAAGATGGGACTAGCGGGTTCTACAATGAGCAGTTCTTC.

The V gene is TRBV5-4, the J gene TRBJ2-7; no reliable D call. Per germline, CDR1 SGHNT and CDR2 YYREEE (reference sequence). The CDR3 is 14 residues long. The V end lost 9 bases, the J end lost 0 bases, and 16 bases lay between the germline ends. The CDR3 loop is CATHPDPFSYEQYF. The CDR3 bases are TGTGCCACCCACCCGGACCCCTTCTCCTACGAGCAGTACTTC.

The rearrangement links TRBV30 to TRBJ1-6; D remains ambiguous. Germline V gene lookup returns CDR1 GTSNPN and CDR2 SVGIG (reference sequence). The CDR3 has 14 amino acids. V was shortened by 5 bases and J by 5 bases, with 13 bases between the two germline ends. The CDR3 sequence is CAWSVGRNNSPLHF. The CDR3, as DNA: TGTGCCTGGTCTGTGGGAAGGAATAATTCACCCCTCCACTTT.

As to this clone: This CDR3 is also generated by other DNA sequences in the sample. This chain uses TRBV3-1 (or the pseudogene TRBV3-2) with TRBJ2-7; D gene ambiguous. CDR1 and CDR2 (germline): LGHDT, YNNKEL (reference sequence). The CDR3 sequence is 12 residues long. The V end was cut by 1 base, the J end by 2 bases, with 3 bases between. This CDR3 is CASSQGTYEQYF. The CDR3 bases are TGTGCCAGCAGCCAAGGCACCTACGAGCAGTACTTC.

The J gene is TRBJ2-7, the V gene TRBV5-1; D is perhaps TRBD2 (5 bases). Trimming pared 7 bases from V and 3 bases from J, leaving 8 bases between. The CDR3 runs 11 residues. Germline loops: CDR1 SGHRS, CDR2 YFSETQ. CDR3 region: CASARDYEQYF. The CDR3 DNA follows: TGCGCCAGCGCGAGGGACTACGAGCAGTACTTC.